Listed below are T cell receptor beta chains from one sample, sequenced in a study of shared clonotypes between healthy human individuals. Sequenced by immunoSEQ multiplex PCR; TCRdb stores in-frame clones only, minus some. Of about 2.2 million clones listed, 85% to 95% are singletons. Sequencing used naive CD8+ T cells from PBMCs. These receptors came from a man younger than 35 in good health. Some clones in this sample may be carry-over from other donors' samples. CDR3s include the opening cysteine and the closing phenylalanine or tryptophan. The order of the fields is clone size, J gene, V gene, D gene, CDR3 DNA, CDR3 protein. The D gene is left open where the match is weak. Only part of the rows carry a size: once, few, many, or a class if the clone is expanded.

clone size: .; J gene: TRBJ2-7; V gene: TRBV7-9; D gene: .; CDR3 DNA: TGTGCCAGCATCCCAACCCTTACCCACGAGCAGTACTTC; CDR3 protein: CASIPTLTHEQYF
clone size: once; J gene: TRBJ2-7; V gene: TRBV6-1; D gene: TRBD2; CDR3 DNA: TGTGCCAGCAGATCTAGCGGGGGGACCTACGAGCAGTACTTC; CDR3 protein: CASRSSGGTYEQYF
clone size: .; J gene: TRBJ1-2; V gene: TRBV27; D gene: .; CDR3 DNA: TGTGCCTCCGCGGCACCGTACCTAGGGACCTATGGCTACACCTTC; CDR3 protein: CASAAPYLGTYGYTF
clone size: .; J gene: TRBJ2-5; V gene: TRBV29-1; D gene: .; CDR3 DNA: TGCAGCGTGGCGGTGAGGACCCAGTACTTC; CDR3 protein: CSVAVRTQYF
clone size: .; J gene: TRBJ2-7; V gene: TRBV2; D gene: .; CDR3 DNA: TGTGCCAGCAGGGGCTCTTTTGCTCCGGGATACGAGCAGTACTTC; CDR3 protein: CASRGSFAPGYEQYF
clone size: .; J gene: TRBJ2-7; V gene: TRBV9; D gene: TRBD1; CDR3 DNA: TGTGCCAGCAGCGTAGGGAGGACAGGGAAGGACGAGCAGTACTTC; CDR3 protein: CASSVGRTGKDEQYF
clone size: .; J gene: TRBJ2-7; V gene: TRBV5-1; D gene: TRBD2; CDR3 DNA: TGCGCCAGCAGCGGATGGGGGGAGGGCACCTACGAGCAGTACTTC; CDR3 protein: CASSGWGEGTYEQYF
clone size: .; J gene: TRBJ2-3; V gene: TRBV7-6; D gene: .; CDR3 DNA: TGTGCCAGCAGCTTAGACGAGGGGAACAGGTTCGATACGCAGTATTTT; CDR3 protein: CASSLDEGNRFDTQYF
clone size: .; J gene: TRBJ2-3; V gene: TRBV15; D gene: TRBD2; CDR3 DNA: TGTGCCACCAGCCCAGGACTAGCGGGACGAACAGATACGCAGTATTTT; CDR3 protein: CATSPGLAGRTDTQYF
clone size: .; J gene: TRBJ2-7; V gene: TRBV4-1; D gene: .; CDR3 DNA: TGCGCCAGCAGCCAAGTGGGTTACGAGCAGTACTTC; CDR3 protein: CASSQVGYEQYF
clone size: .; J gene: TRBJ2-3; V gene: TRBV9; D gene: TRBD2; CDR3 DNA: TGTGCCAGCAGCGTAGGCGGGAGCCTCACAGATACGCAGTATTTT; CDR3 protein: CASSVGGSLTDTQYF
clone size: .; J gene: TRBJ2-1; V gene: TRBV11-2; D gene: .; CDR3 DNA: TGTGCCAGCAGCTTAGCCAGGCTTCCCTTCAGGGAGCAGTTCTTC; CDR3 protein: CASSLARLPFREQFF
clone size: .; J gene: TRBJ1-1; V gene: TRBV5-1; D gene: TRBD1; CDR3 DNA: TGCGCCAGCAGCTTGGACGACAGGGTGAACACTGAAGCTTTCTTT; CDR3 protein: CASSLDDRVNTEAFF
clone size: .; J gene: TRBJ2-7; V gene: TRBV13; D gene: TRBD2; CDR3 DNA: TGTGCCAGCAGCTCGCGGGAGGTCCGGCTCTACGAGCAGTACTTC; CDR3 protein: CASSSREVRLYEQYF
clone size: once; J gene: TRBJ2-7; V gene: TRBV9; D gene: .; CDR3 DNA: TGTGCCAGCAGCCCCGGACAGCAGCTTAAGGAGCAGTACTTC; CDR3 protein: CASSPGQQLKEQYF
clone size: .; J gene: TRBJ2-1; V gene: TRBV19; D gene: TRBD1; CDR3 DNA: TGTGCCAGTGACAGGGGACCTTACAATGAGCAGTTCTTC; CDR3 protein: CASDRGPYNEQFF
clone size: once; J gene: TRBJ2-4; V gene: TRBV2; D gene: TRBD2; CDR3 DNA: TGTGCCAGCAGTGAAATTAGCGGGAGAGGGAGGAACATTCAGTACTTC; CDR3 protein: CASSEISGRGRNIQYF
clone size: once; J gene: TRBJ1-5; V gene: TRBV27; D gene: .; CDR3 DNA: TGTGCCAGCAGTCCCCGGGGCAATCAGCCCCAGCATTTT; CDR3 protein: CASSPRGNQPQHF
clone size: .; J gene: TRBJ1-2; V gene: TRBV4-1; D gene: .; CDR3 DNA: TGCGCCAGCAGCCAAGATTCAGGGAAGGTTGGCTACACCTTC; CDR3 protein: CASSQDSGKVGYTF
clone size: few; J gene: TRBJ1-1; V gene: TRBV28; D gene: TRBD1; CDR3 DNA: TGTGCCATCGCGGGACAGCTGAACACTGAAGCTTTCTTT; CDR3 protein: CAIAGQLNTEAFF
clone size: .; J gene: TRBJ2-3; V gene: TRBV2; D gene: TRBD2; CDR3 DNA: TGTGCCAGCAGTACTCCCCCTAGCGGACCTCCAGATACGCAGTATTTT; CDR3 protein: CASSTPPSGPPDTQYF
clone size: .; J gene: TRBJ1-2; V gene: TRBV9; D gene: .; CDR3 DNA: TGTGCCAGCAGCGTACACACAGAATTTCCAGCCAGGGATGGCTACACCTTC; CDR3 protein: CASSVHTEFPARDGYTF
clone size: .; J gene: TRBJ1-1; V gene: TRBV27; D gene: .; CDR3 DNA: TGTGCCAGCAGTTTACATGACAGCGACACTGAAGCTTTCTTT; CDR3 protein: CASSLHDSDTEAFF
clone size: .; J gene: TRBJ2-1; V gene: TRBV7-8; D gene: TRBD2; CDR3 DNA: TGTGCCAGCAGCTTGGAGGTAGGGTTAGCGGGGATCAATGAGCAGTTCTTC; CDR3 protein: CASSLEVGLAGINEQFF
clone size: .; J gene: TRBJ2-1; V gene: TRBV4-1; D gene: TRBD2; CDR3 DNA: TGCGCCAGCAGCCATCCGGGACTAGCGGCCCACAATGAGCAGTTCTTC; CDR3 protein: CASSHPGLAAHNEQFF
clone size: .; J gene: TRBJ2-1; V gene: TRBV7-9; D gene: .; CDR3 DNA: TGTGCCAGCAGCTTATCCGGGGAGAATGAGCAGTTCTTC; CDR3 protein: CASSLSGENEQFF
clone size: .; J gene: TRBJ2-7; V gene: TRBV10-3; D gene: .; CDR3 DNA: TGTGCCATCAGTGGGGACGGAGCCTACGAGCAGTACTTC; CDR3 protein: CAISGDGAYEQYF
clone size: .; J gene: TRBJ2-7; V gene: TRBV21-1; D gene: .; CDR3 DNA: TGTGCCAGCAGCAATTCCGAGGGGAGCTCCTACGAGCAGTACTTC; CDR3 protein: CASSNSEGSSYEQYF
clone size: .; J gene: TRBJ1-2; V gene: TRBV27; D gene: .; CDR3 DNA: TGTGCCAGCAGTACAATATACAGGAGCTATGGCTACACCTTC; CDR3 protein: CASSTIYRSYGYTF
clone size: .; J gene: TRBJ1-5; V gene: TRBV28; D gene: .; CDR3 DNA: TGTGCCAGCAGTGTCCAGATGGTTAGCAATCAGCCCCAGCATTTT; CDR3 protein: CASSVQMVSNQPQHF
clone size: .; J gene: TRBJ2-1; V gene: TRBV7-9; D gene: .; CDR3 DNA: TGTGCCAGCAGCCCCGGATCTGGTGAGCAGTTCTTC; CDR3 protein: CASSPGSGEQFF
clone size: .; J gene: TRBJ1-4; V gene: TRBV10-1; D gene: .; CDR3 DNA: TGCGCCAGCAGTGAGGTTCAGGGGGAAAAACTGTTTTTT; CDR3 protein: CASSEVQGEKLFF
clone size: .; J gene: TRBJ2-1; V gene: TRBV6-6; D gene: .; CDR3 DNA: TGTGCCAGCAGTCTGGCGGGGGTACAGGGCAATGAGCAGTTCTTC; CDR3 protein: CASSLAGVQGNEQFF
clone size: .; J gene: TRBJ2-7; V gene: TRBV27; D gene: .; CDR3 DNA: TGTGCCAGCAGTTTAAGTTCGGGTGGGACCGAGCAGTACTTC; CDR3 protein: CASSLSSGGTEQYF
clone size: .; J gene: TRBJ1-1; V gene: TRBV29-1; D gene: .; CDR3 DNA: TGCAGCGTTGCTACAGGATTGAACACTGAAGCTTTCTTT; CDR3 protein: CSVATGLNTEAFF
clone size: .; J gene: TRBJ1-4; V gene: TRBV11-2; D gene: .; CDR3 DNA: TGTGCCAGCAGCTCGGGACCTCCGCATTGGGGAGGAAAACTGTTTTTT; CDR3 protein: CASSSGPPHWGGKLFF
clone size: .; J gene: TRBJ2-1; V gene: TRBV10-3; D gene: TRBD2; CDR3 DNA: TGTGCCATCAGTGAGTCGACTGGACTAGCGGGAGACAATGAGCAGTTCTTC; CDR3 protein: CAISESTGLAGDNEQFF
clone size: .; J gene: TRBJ1-2; V gene: TRBV6-5; D gene: .; CDR3 DNA: TGTGCCAGCACCCACCCCAGGGAGAACTATGGCTACACCTTC; CDR3 protein: CASTHPRENYGYTF
clone size: .; J gene: TRBJ1-1; V gene: TRBV7-9; D gene: .; CDR3 DNA: TGTGCCAGCAGCCGGGTGGGGGGGCCCCTGAACACTGAAGCTTTCTTT; CDR3 protein: CASSRVGGPLNTEAFF
clone size: .; J gene: TRBJ2-7; V gene: TRBV7-9; D gene: TRBD2; CDR3 DNA: TGTGCCAGCAGCTCGGGTGGGGGGACTAGCGGGAGTTTCTCCTACGAGCAGTACTTC; CDR3 protein: CASSSGGGTSGSFSYEQYF
clone size: .; J gene: TRBJ2-2; V gene: TRBV6-1; D gene: TRBD2; CDR3 DNA: TGTGCCAGCAGTGCCCGAGTAGGGGAGGGCACCGGGGAGCTGTTTTTT; CDR3 protein: CASSARVGEGTGELFF